Listed below are T cell receptor beta chains from one sample, sequenced in a study of identical twins. One entry per CDR3 protein results from TCRdb running MiXCR on the 5' RACE reads. The table lists about 210,000 distinct CDR3 sequences, approximately 9% of them singletons. Sequencing was performed on memory (CD45RO+) T cells sorted from blood. Every receptor here comes from a woman aged 18-30 years in good health. Each CDR3 is given with its conserved first and last residue. The D gene is left open where the match is weak. Not every row has a clone size; where given, it reads once, few, many or a size class.

d_call	clone_size	v_call	j_call	cdr3_nt	cdr3_aa
-	-	TRBV6-2/TRBV6-3	TRBJ2-7	TGTGCCAGCAGTGGACGACTCTCCTACGAGCAGTACTTC	CASSGRLSYEQYF
-	many	TRBV5-5	TRBJ1-1	TGTGCCAGCAGCTTCTACGGTGAAGCTTTCTTT	CASSFYGEAFF
TRBD2	few	TRBV10-3	TRBJ2-5	TGTGCCATCAGCAGCGGGAGTGGGTACCAAGAGACCCAGTACTTC	CAISSGSGYQETQYF
TRBD1	few	TRBV7-9	TRBJ1-2	TGTGCCAGCAGCTTAGGGACAGGGGATGACTATGGCTACACCTTC	CASSLGTGDDYGYTF
-	few	TRBV5-6	TRBJ2-7	TGTGCCAGCAGCCTTTCGGCTGGTCGAGACGAGCAGTACTTC	CASSLSAGRDEQYF
-	-	TRBV10-2	TRBJ1-6	TGCGCCAGCAGTGAAAGGACCAATTCACCCCTCCACTTT	CASSERTNSPLHF
-	many	TRBV3-1	TRBJ2-4	TGTGCCAGCACCCCTCCGGGCGGCTTAGCCAAAAACATTCAGTACTTC	CASTPPGGLAKNIQYF
TRBD1	many	TRBV5-4	TRBJ1-1	TGTGCCAGCAGCTTGGGAGGGGGCATGAACACTGAAGCTTTCTTT	CASSLGGGMNTEAFF
-	few	TRBV24-1	TRBJ2-2	TGTGCCACCAGCGCAGGGACGGACACCGGGGAGCTGTTTTTT	CATSAGTDTGELFF
-	few	TRBV20-1	TRBJ2-1	TGCAGTGCTAGTCGGGAGCCCCTCTCCTACAATGAGCAGTTCTTC	CSASREPLSYNEQFF
-	few	TRBV5-1	TRBJ2-1	TGCGCCAGCAGCTACCGAACGGGGGGCTCCAGTGAGCAGTTCTTC	CASSYRTGGSSEQFF
-	few	TRBV27	TRBJ1-4	TGTGCCAGCAGTTTACGGCCCCGGACAGCGGGGATTGGGGAAAAACTGTTTTTT	CASSLRPRTAGIGEKLFF
-	few	TRBV6-5	TRBJ1-1	TGTGCCAGCAGTTACTCTTGGCAGGGGAACACTGAAGCTTTCTTT	CASSYSWQGNTEAFF
-	few	TRBV2	TRBJ2-3	TGTGCCAGCAGTGTGGGTAGAGTGGATACGCAGTATTTT	CASSVGRVDTQYF
TRBD2	few	TRBV15	TRBJ2-7	TGTGCCACCAGCAGCCAGGGTCTTCGCGGGAGGGCTTTGTACTTC	CATSSQGLRGRALYF
-	few	TRBV5-1	TRBJ2-3	TGCGCCACCACTGCTGCGGGCCAGTCGGCAGATACGCAGTATTTT	CATTAAGQSADTQYF
-	once	TRBV7-8	TRBJ2-5	TGTGCCAGCAGCGAAGCTGGCGGCCAAGAGACCCAGTACTTC	CASSEAGGQETQYF
TRBD1	few	TRBV12-3/TRBV12-4	TRBJ2-7	TGTGCCAGCAGCCCCGGGACAGCGACATACGAGCAGTACTTC	CASSPGTATYEQYF
TRBD1	-	TRBV20-1	TRBJ1-1	TGCAGTGCCACGACAGGGGGAACTGAAGCTTTCTTT	CSATTGGTEAFF
-	few	TRBV3-1	TRBJ2-7	TGTGCCAGCAGCCAATACGGGACTCTCTACGAGCAGTACTTC	CASSQYGTLYEQYF
-	-	TRBV6-2/TRBV6-3	TRBJ2-1	TGTGCCAGCAGTTACTCGGAGAACTCAGCCTACAATGAGCAGTTCTTC	CASSYSENSAYNEQFF
-	many	TRBV7-2	TRBJ1-5	TGTGCCAGCAGCTTATCGGTTGGGCGGGGGGCAAATCAGCCCCAGCATTTT	CASSLSVGRGANQPQHF
-	few	TRBV12-3/TRBV12-4	TRBJ2-1	TGTGCCAGCAGTTTACGCGGCATTAGCTCCTACAATGAGCAGTTCTTC	CASSLRGISSYNEQFF
-	few	TRBV9	TRBJ1-6	TGTGCCAGCAGCCCGAGCGGGGGCGCATCCTATAATTCACCCCTCCACTTT	CASSPSGGASYNSPLHF
TRBD1	few	TRBV5-6	TRBJ2-7	TGTGCCAGCAGGTACGCCGGGACAGGGCGCTACGAGCAGTACTTC	CASRYAGTGRYEQYF
TRBD1	many	TRBV6-2/TRBV6-3	TRBJ2-1	TGTGCCAGCAGTCGGGGACAGGGGAGCTCCTACAATGAGCAGTTCTTC	CASSRGQGSSYNEQFF
TRBD2	-	TRBV7-3	TRBJ2-1	TGTGCCAGCAGCTTATGGGGCCTTAGCGGGGGCTACAATGAGCAGTTCTTC	CASSLWGLSGGYNEQFF
TRBD2	few	TRBV7-9	TRBJ2-1	TGTGCCAGCAGAATCAGCGGGGTTCACAATGAGCAGTTCTTC	CASRISGVHNEQFF
-	-	TRBV7-9	TRBJ1-5	TGTGCCAGCAGCCTTCAATTACAGGGAGGCGATCAGCCCCAGCATTTT	CASSLQLQGGDQPQHF
-	many	TRBV7-2	TRBJ2-1	TGTGCCAGCAGTACACCCTTCAATGAGCAGTTCTTC	CASSTPFNEQFF
TRBD2	few	TRBV20-1	TRBJ2-1	TGCAGTGCTAGAGGATCCGGGACTAGCGGGAACAATGAGCAGTTCTTC	CSARGSGTSGNNEQFF
-	many	TRBV7-9	TRBJ1-1	TGTGCCAGCAGCTTAGGGACAGAAGAAGCTTTCTTT	CASSLGTEEAFF
TRBD2	few	TRBV20-1	TRBJ2-1	TGCAGTGCTAGCGTTGCGGGGGGGCGTTACAGTGAGCAGTTCTTC	CSASVAGGRYSEQFF
TRBD2	-	TRBV18	TRBJ2-1	TGTGCCAGCTCACCGCGGCTAGCGGGAGATGAGCAGTTCTTC	CASSPRLAGDEQFF
-	-	TRBV5-4	TRBJ1-2	TGTGCCAGCAGCTTGGAGGGCAGCAACTATGGCTACACCTTC	CASSLEGSNYGYTF
TRBD1	many	TRBV28	TRBJ1-5	TGTGCCAGCAGTTTACAAGACAGGGACAATCAGCCCCAGCATTTT	CASSLQDRDNQPQHF
-	few	TRBV18	TRBJ1-2	TGTGTCAGCTCACCACCTGAGAGAAACTATGGCTACACCTTC	CVSSPPERNYGYTF
TRBD1	-	TRBV29-1	TRBJ2-5	TGCAGCGGGACAGGGGACCCACGTTCTCAAGAGACCCAGTACTTC	CSGTGDPRSQETQYF
-	many	TRBV4-3	TRBJ2-3	TGCGCCAGCAGCCAAGATTCAGGGAGTGTTACGCAGTATTTT	CASSQDSGSVTQYF
-	-	TRBV2	TRBJ1-4	TGTGCCAGCAGCCTTTCGACTGAAAAACTGTTTTTT	CASSLSTEKLFF
TRBD2	-	TRBV7-9	TRBJ2-1	TGTGCCAGCATCGAAGCGGGGGGCCTGAACAATGAGCAGTTCTTC	CASIEAGGLNNEQFF
TRBD2	-	TRBV25-1	TRBJ2-3	TGTGCCAGCAGTAGTAGCGGGGGGCGCACAGATACGCAGTATTTT	CASSSSGGRTDTQYF
-	-	TRBV20-1	TRBJ1-1	TGCAGTGCCCCTACCCTCCCGGGGAGTGATACTGAAGCTTTCTTT	CSAPTLPGSDTEAFF
-	many	TRBV10-3	TRBJ1-2	TGTGCCATTAAACCCTCCGTCGGGGGCTACACCTTC	CAIKPSVGGYTF
TRBD1	-	TRBV9	TRBJ2-7	TGTGCCAGCAGCTTGGGACAGGGAAATTCCTACGAGCAGTACTTC	CASSLGQGNSYEQYF
-	many	TRBV24-1	TRBJ2-1	TGTGCCACCAGTGACGAGGGAACGCATGAGCAGTTCTTC	CATSDEGTHEQFF
TRBD1	-	TRBV6-1	TRBJ2-7	TGTGCCAGCAGCACCCGGACAGGGTTAAACTACGAGCAGTACTTC	CASSTRTGLNYEQYF
TRBD2	few	TRBV20-1	TRBJ2-3	TGCAGTGCCGTCGTGACGGGAGGGCCTCCAGATACGCAGTATTTT	CSAVVTGGPPDTQYF